Below, 26 T cell receptor beta chains from the same sample are listed, as sequenced in a study of naive and memory T cell subsets. An equimolar mix of two oligonucleotides served as the beta constant-region primer for TRBC1 and TRBC2. Each CDR3 protein is one row after TCRdb ran MiXCR on the UMI-ligation and nested PCR reads. The sample carries roughly 140,000 distinct CDR3 sequences, more than 15% recorded once. Sequencing used naive CD4+ T cells from blood. These receptors were collected from a human donor in good health.

This clonotype came up a few times. The chain links TRBV4-2 to TRBJ1-5, with 8 positions matching TRBD1. With 2 bases clipped from V and 2 bases from J, the junction kept 8 bases outside the gene matches. This CDR3 region has 17 residues. Germline assignment: CDR1 LGHNA and CDR2 YNFKEQ. The CDR3 DNA reads as TGTGCCAGCAGCCAAAAAGACAGGGGTAAGGGCAATCAGCCCCAGCATTTT. Amino acids: CASSQKDRGKGNQPQHF.

This clonotype was found many times. This chain connects TRBV7-2 to TRBJ2-3, with D tentatively TRBD2 (5 bases). Germline CDR1 SGHTA, CDR2 FQGNSA. V gave up 1 base and J gave up 2 bases, with 10 bases separating them. This CDR3 is 15 amino acids long. The DNA for the CDR3 is TGTGCCAGCAGCTTAGTAGGTAGCGACACAGATACGCAGTATTTT. Its translation: CASSLVGSDTDTQYF.

This clonotype was recorded a few times. The genes are TRBV7-2 and TRBJ2-3; 7 bases match TRBD2. Germline-derived CDR1 and CDR2 are SGHTA and FQGNSA. J was trimmed by 9 bases and V by 3 bases; bases with no gene match: 6. CDR3 length: 13 amino acids. The chain's CDR3 is CASSLFAGDTQYF. In DNA form, the CDR3 reads TGTGCCAGCAGCTTGTTCGCGGGAGACACGCAGTATTTT.

The chain is built from TRBV7-3 and TRBJ2-1; 7 positions agree with TRBD2. Germline assignment: CDR1 SGHTA and CDR2 FQGTGA. With V trimmed by 0 bases and J by 6 bases, 5 bases remained unmatched. CDR3 length equals 15 residues. CDR3 nucleotide sequence: TGTGCCAGCAGCTTAACCCCCGGGAGGTCCAATGAGCAGTTCTTC. Its protein is CASSLTPGRSNEQFF.

This clonotype was picked up a small number of times. This chain connects TRBV11-2 to TRBJ2-2, with 13 positions matching TRBD2. Trimming cost V 5 bases and J 4 bases; bases outside gene matches: 10. Germline CDR1 and CDR2: SGHAT and FQNNGV. This CDR3 is 18 amino acids long. CDR3 sequence (DNA): TGTGCCAGCAGCCGAACTGGACTAGCGGGAGAGTCCACCGGGGAGCTGTTTTTT. It encodes CASSRTGLAGESTGELFF. Looking up the rest from reference TRBV11-2 and TRBJ2-2 gives the full variable domain: EAGVAQSPRYKIIEKRQSVAFWCNPISGHATLYWYQQILGQGPKLLIQFQNNGVVDDSQLPKDRFSAERLKGVDSTLKIQPAKLEDSAVYLCASSRTGLAGESTGELFFGEGSRLTVL.

V and J are TRBV30 and TRBJ2-3; 11 bases match TRBD2. J gave up 5 bases and V 3 bases, and 4 bases lay outside the gene matches. Germline V gene sequence: CDR1 GTSNPN, CDR2 SVGIG (reference sequence). The CDR3 covers 14 residues. The CDR3 nucleotides are TGTGCCTGGAGACTAGCGGGAGAGGGAGATACGCAGTATTTT. Encoded protein: CAWRLAGEGDTQYF. The variable domain in full, with the rest retrieved from reference TRBV30 and TRBJ2-3, is SQTIHQWPATLVQPVGSPLSLECTVEGTSNPNLYWYRQAAGRGLQLLFYSVGIGQISSEVPQNLSASRPQDRQFILSSKKLLLSDSGFYLCAWRLAGEGDTQYFGPGTRLTVL.

In regard to this clonotype: The junction differs from germline at one of its ends, possibly a read error. The chain recombines TRBV12-3 or TRBV12-4 with TRBJ1-1, with D possibly TRBD1 on 5 matching bases. This CDR3 comprises 11 residues. The CDR3 reads CASSLGGGQGF. The CDR3 DNA reads as TGTGCCAGCAGTTTAGGGGGCGGGCAGGGCTTT.

The J gene is TRBJ2-5, the V gene TRBV24-1; D call uncertain. The CDR3 extends over 13 amino acids. With 7 bases removed from V and 2 bases from J, the gap between germline ends came to 10 bases. Looked up from germline, CDR1 is KGHDR and CDR2 is SFDVKD. CDR3 sequence reads: CATSPADQETQYF. The CDR3 region has the DNA TGTGCCACCAGCCCGGCAGATCAAGAGACCCAGTACTTC.

The chain uses TRBV7-9 and TRBJ1-1; 7 positions match TRBD1. CDR1 SEHNR and CDR2 FQNEAQ come from the germline V gene (reference sequence). Germline trimming cut 4 bases from V and 1 base from J; bases unmatched to any gene: 6. The CDR3 contains 15 residues. The CDR3, as DNA: TGTGCCAGCAGCTCCGACAGGGTCGGGAACACTGAAGCTTTCTTT. This sequence encodes CASSSDRVGNTEAFF.

This chain connects TRBV24-1 to TRBJ2-7, with TRBD1 matching 7 bases. The V gene's germline CDR1 is KGHDR and CDR2 SFDVKD. The V gene end was trimmed by 2 bases and the J gene end by 0 bases; junction bases not matched to a gene: 3. CDR3 size: 15 residues. The CDR3 sequence is CATSDSGTDSYEQYF. CDR3 coding DNA: TGTGCCACCAGTGATTCTGGGACAGACTCCTACGAGCAGTACTTC.

The chain carries TRBV28 and TRBJ2-5, with 14 positions matching TRBD2. The CDR3 is made up of 16 amino acids. Germline V lookup: CDR1 MDHEN, CDR2 SYDVKM. Trimming took 8 bases from V and 5 from J; bases not matched to a gene: 10. The CDR3 DNA sequence: TGTGCCAGCGCCAGACGGACTAGCGGGAGGAGGGAGACCCAGTACTTC. This codes for CASARRTSGRRETQYF.

The V gene is TRBV12-3 or TRBV12-4, the J gene TRBJ2-1; TRBD2 aligns across 8 bases. V was pared by 5 bases and J by 5 bases, with 8 bases of the junction left unmatched. The CDR3 loop spans 15 amino acids. For the CDR3, the DNA is TGTGCCAGCAGTCGGGAGCGGGAGAGCCACAATGAGCAGTTCTTC. This codes for CASSRERESHNEQFF.

J is TRBJ2-1 and V is TRBV20-1, with 13 nucleotides matching TRBD2. The CDR3 is 16 amino acids. Germline V CDR1 and CDR2: DFQATT, SNEGSKA (reference sequence). After removal of 3 bases from V and 8 bases from J, the junction contained 10 bases not matched to a gene. CDR3 in DNA: TGCAGTGCTAGCGGTTCGACTAGCGGGAGGCGCTATGAGCAGTTCTTC. Encoded protein: CSASGSTSGRRYEQFF.

The chain carries TRBV6-5 and TRBJ2-7, with D perhaps matching TRBD2 (6 bases). The V end lost 5 bases, the J end lost 0 bases, and 17 bases lay between the germline ends. Per the germline V gene, CDR1 is MNHEY and CDR2 is SVGAGI. This CDR3 has 16 amino acids. CDR3 loop: CASSRSRGLSSYEQYF. CDR3 DNA: TGTGCCAGCAGTAGAAGTCGGGGGTTAAGCTCCTACGAGCAGTACTTC.

The rearrangement links TRBV4-2 to TRBJ2-7; TRBD2 is a possible D gene (5 bases). V lost 0 bases, J lost 1 base, and 13 bases lay in between. Germline CDR1 and CDR2: LGHNA and YNFKEQ. The CDR3 is 16 amino acids. CDR3 amino acids: CASSQDGEEGSYEQYF. The CDR3 DNA reads TGTGCCAGCAGCCAAGATGGGGAAGAGGGATCCTACGAGCAGTACTTC.

The J gene is TRBJ1-1, the V gene TRBV10-3, with a possible D match to TRBD1 (5 bases). V was clipped by 6 bases and J by 4 bases, with 21 bases between them. The CDR3 loop spans 16 amino acids. Germline loops: CDR1 ENHRY, CDR2 SYGVKD. The CDR3 DNA is TGTGCCATCAGACCGGGAACCGGGACCCGCGGCACTGAAGCTTTCTTT. This sequence encodes CAIRPGTGTRGTEAFF.

This clonotype was found a few times. The chain combines TRBV6-5 with TRBJ1-2; TRBD1 matches at 10 bases. Germline V lookup: CDR1 MNHEY, CDR2 SVGAGI. The CDR3 has 16 amino acids. V lost 4 bases, J lost 7 bases, and 12 bases stayed unmatched. Here the CDR3 reads CASSFSGTGEIRGYTF. In nucleotides, the CDR3 is TGTGCCAGCAGTTTCTCCGGGACAGGGGAAATTCGTGGCTACACCTTC.

This clonotype was detected a few times. J is TRBJ1-1 and V is TRBV5-6, with TRBD1 as a possible D gene (5 bases). The CDR3 runs to 14 residues. Trimming pared 4 bases from V and 4 bases from J, leaving 14 bases between. The germline gives CDR1 SGHDT, CDR2 YYEEEE. This CDR3 is CASSPGQPGTEAFF. The CDR3 coding sequence is TGTGCCAGCAGCCCGGGGCAGCCGGGCACTGAAGCTTTCTTT.

This chain joins TRBV5-1 and TRBJ2-3, with a tentative D call TRBD1 (6 bases). CDR3 length: 16 residues. Germline V gene data show CDR1 as SGHRS and CDR2 as YFSETQ. Trimming stripped 3 bases from V and 4 bases from J, with 18 bases between. CDR3: CASSSNRVRRPDTQYF. The CDR3 DNA follows: TGCGCCAGCAGCTCGAACAGGGTCCGCCGCCCAGATACGCAGTATTTT. Variable domain in full (rest from reference TRBV5-1 and TRBJ2-3): KAGVTQTPRYLIKTRGQQVTLSCSPISGHRSVSWYQQTPGQGLQFLFEYFSETQRNKGNFPGRFSGRQFSNSRSEMNVSTLELGDSALYLCASSSNRVRRPDTQYFGPGTRLTVL.

This clonotype was seen more than once but under ten times. This sequence joins TRBV7-9 and TRBJ1-5, with D unresolved. The CDR3 is made up of 13 amino acids. Looked up from germline, CDR1 is SEHNR and CDR2 is FQNEAQ (reference sequence). V was shortened by 3 bases and J by 10 bases, with 13 bases between the two germline ends. The CDR3 sequence: CASSFGEEGPQHF. In DNA form, the CDR3 reads TGTGCCAGCAGCTTTGGGGAAGAGGGACCCCAGCATTTT.

There are a few counts of this clonotype. The chain has TRBV7-2 and TRBJ2-3; the D gene could be TRBD1 or TRBD2 (5 bases each). Looked up from germline, CDR1 is SGHTA and CDR2 is FQGNSA. V dropped 2 bases and J dropped 8 bases, with 17 bases sitting between them. The CDR3 is made up of 15 amino acids. The CDR3 loop reads CASSLTNGGSGTQYF. The CDR3 DNA is TGTGCCAGCAGCTTAACGAATGGGGGTAGTGGTACGCAGTATTTT.

Only a few counts were recorded for this clonotype. The chain joins TRBV20-1 to TRBJ1-5; no definite D call. Trimming shortened V by 0 bases and J by 3 bases, and 9 bases separated the two germline ends. This CDR3 spans 14 amino acids. In germline, CDR1 is DFQATT, CDR2 SNEGSKA (reference sequence). CDR3 DNA sequence: TGCAGTGCTAGAGATCCGTTCGCCAATCAGCCCCAGCATTTT. This translates into CSARDPFANQPQHF.

This chain joins TRBV5-6 and TRBJ1-4; perhaps TRBD1 as D (5 bases). V gave up 6 bases and J gave up 7 bases, with 16 bases separating them. Germline V CDR1 and CDR2: SGHDT, YYEEEE. This CDR3 is 14 amino acids long. This CDR3 reads CASTRGGAGEKLFF. The CDR3 DNA reads TGTGCCAGCACCCGGGGCGGGGCAGGTGAAAAACTGTTTTTT.

The chain joins TRBV6-5 to TRBJ2-3; 15 bases are a match to TRBD2. The CDR3 runs 18 residues. The J segment lost 4 bases and the V segment lost 5 bases, leaving 10 bases of the junction unmatched. Germline loops: CDR1 MNHEY, CDR2 SVGAGI. The CDR3: CASSRTSGRAGVADTQYF. The CDR3 DNA sequence: TGTGCCAGCAGTAGGACTAGCGGGAGGGCCGGGGTCGCAGATACGCAGTATTTT.

This clonotype was detected a few times. CDR3 coding DNA: TGTGCCGGTAAGGATCGCTCCTACAATGAGCAGTTCTTC. This translates into CAGKDRSYNEQFF. V is TRBV19 and J is TRBJ2-1, with no clear D. Trimming took off 11 bases at V and 0 bases at J, with 11 bases between the two ends. This CDR3 has 13 amino acids. Germline V gives CDR1 LNHDA, CDR2 SQIVND (reference sequence).

The rearrangement links TRBV28 to TRBJ2-7, with 7 bases identical to TRBD2. V trimming: 6 bases; J trimming: 3 bases; junction bases outside the gene matches: 8. Germline CDR1 is MDHEN and CDR2 is SYDVKM. CDR3 length: 14 amino acids. In nucleotides, the CDR3 is TGTGCCAGCAGGCGGGAGCCCGGATACTACGAGCAGTACTTC. Encoded protein: CASRREPGYYEQYF.